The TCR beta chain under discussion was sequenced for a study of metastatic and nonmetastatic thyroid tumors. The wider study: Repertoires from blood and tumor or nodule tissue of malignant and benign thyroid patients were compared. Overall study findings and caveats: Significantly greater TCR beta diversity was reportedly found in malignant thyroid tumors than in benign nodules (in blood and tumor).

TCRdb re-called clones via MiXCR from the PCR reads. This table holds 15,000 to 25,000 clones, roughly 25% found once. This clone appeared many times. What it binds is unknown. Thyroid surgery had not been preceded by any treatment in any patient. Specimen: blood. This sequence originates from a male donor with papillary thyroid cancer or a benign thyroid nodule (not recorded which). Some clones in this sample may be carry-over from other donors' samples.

CDR3 DNA: TGTGCCAGCAGTTTAGCCTCCCAGATTGTAGACACGTTCAACTCTGGAAACACCATATATTTT. This translates into CASSLASQIVDTFNSGNTIYF. V gene TRBV28 combines with J gene TRBJ1-3; no clear D gene. Germline CDR1 MDHEN, CDR2 SYDVKM. V gave up 2 bases and J gave up 0 bases, with 26 bases separating them. The CDR3 has 21 amino acids.